Listed here is a single T cell receptor (beta chain). Its antigen is undetermined. The read ends 3 residues early relative to the CDR3; the germline J gene fills the gap. Method: immunoSEQ multiplex PCR; TCRdb's copy keeps in-frame clones and lacks some. The table for this sample gives about 11,000 clones. Germline V gene lookup returns CDR1 MGHRA and CDR2 YSYEKL. Trimming pared 0 bases from V and 7 bases from J, leaving 12 bases between. This CDR3 spans 14 amino acids. This entry comes from a study of Tregs in tolerant kidney transplant recipients. Study-wide points: For some patients, primers changed over time, blocking nucleotide-level comparison. Few patients were studied, so findings need validation in larger groups.

Recipients received nonmyeloablative bone marrow transplants from related graft donors, with transient mixed chimerism. Unstimulated regulatory T cells (CD4+CD25+CD127-), CD4+CD25- non-regulatory cells, CD4 and CD8 cells were FACS-sorted from thawed PBMCs. Material: CD8+ T cells from blood (PBMCs), obtained 24 months after the transplant. The gene calls are TRBV4-1 and TRBJ1-1; no clear D. This clonotype was obtained from a human patient who received a combined kidney and bone marrow transplant. Part of the T cell pool may stem from the graft donor. This CDR3 is CASSQDLQRIEAFF. Incomplete CDR3 DNA: TGCGCCAGCAGCCAAGATCTACAGAGAATTGAA.